This is a list of T cell receptor beta chains from one sample in a study of control samples from healthy donors and cancer patients. Produced via immunoSEQ multiplex PCR; TCRdb's table is partial and in-frame only. The data show 70,000 to 80,000 clones, 84% seen once. Material: blood. Receptors originate from a man aged 50-59 years in good health. The conserved cysteine and the conserved F or W are not part of the CDR3 here. The order of the fields is V gene, clone size, CDR3 protein. Clone size, where shown, is once, few, many, or a class for clones that have expanded.

V: TRBV5-1
size: few
CDR3: ASSFGTSGDEQF

V: TRBV11-3
size: few
CDR3: ASRRRGDGAKNIQY

V: TRBV18
size: once
CDR3: ASSSGQTNTEAF

V: TRBV5-1
size: -
CDR3: ASSLDPSYEQY

V: TRBV10-3
size: -
CDR3: AISDGSALRADTQY

V: TRBV24-1
size: -
CDR3: ATSDRTSGVNTDTQY

V: TRBV12-3/TRBV12-4
size: -
CDR3: ASSLEGPETQY

V: TRBV3-1/TRBV3-2
size: -
CDR3: ASSLMQGVSAKNIQY

V: TRBV28
size: -
CDR3: ASSLLPSGGSYEQY

V: TRBV7-9
size: -
CDR3: ASSLPWEREGNEQF

V: TRBV24-1
size: -
CDR3: ATSDFSWDGHSTDTQY

V: TRBV13
size: once
CDR3: ASSLTAHGADNEKLF

V: TRBV9
size: -
CDR3: ASSDGGTYNEQF

V: TRBV4-1
size: -
CDR3: ASSQDAGSTDTQY

V: TRBV7-2
size: -
CDR3: ASSSLIDYEQY

V: TRBV27
size: -
CDR3: ASSLSYRDEQY

V: TRBV5-1
size: -
CDR3: ASSSRTGDTIY

V: TRBV30
size: -
CDR3: AWNEGADTGELF

V: TRBV11-2
size: -
CDR3: ASSLGTSGTYYNEQF

V: TRBV4-3
size: medium-sized
CDR3: ASSQDEGSGFSYEQY